The rows below give T cell receptor beta chains drawn from one sample of a study of blood T cell repertoires in COVID-19. TCRdb's table, derived via immunoSEQ multiplex PCR, lists solely in-frame clones and lacks some. The sample yields hundreds of thousands of clones, around 87% seen once. Sequenced: PBMCs or T cells enriched from blood (not recorded which). The receptor source for this set is a man younger than 45 who had been exposed to COVID-19. Both conserved end residues are part of each CDR3.

v_gene	j_gene	CDR3aa
TRBV10-2	TRBJ2-7	CASSDSGAYEQYF
TRBV7-2	TRBJ2-3	CASSFLATDTQYF
TRBV4-2	TRBJ1-1	CASRDRDTEAFF
TRBV29-1	TRBJ2-1	CSVEGQGADEQFF
TRBV25-1	TRBJ1-2	CASNPPGQIHGYTF
TRBV25-1	TRBJ2-1	CASSVAGDISEQFF
TRBV7-2	TRBJ2-2	CASSFLRDTGELFF
TRBV10-1	TRBJ2-7	CASSELDSNEQYF
TRBV27	TRBJ1-1	CASSIRGQNTEAFF
TRBV5-4	TRBJ2-7	CASSQTSDWSEQYF
TRBV10-3	TRBJ2-7	CAISTSYEQYF
TRBV4-1	TRBJ1-3	CASSQAGFGNTIYF
TRBV7-9	TRBJ2-1	CASSPGRGYNEQFF
TRBV5-1	TRBJ2-2	CASNRDRGNTGELFF
TRBV4-1	TRBJ1-5	CASSQDPRALSNQPQHF
TRBV5-5	TRBJ2-2	CASSLLDQRGELFF
TRBV2	TRBJ1-5	CASSGDRERYSNQPQHF
TRBV2	TRBJ2-7	CACQQERTTTYEQYF
TRBV4-1	TRBJ2-7	CASSARDREDYEQYF
TRBV6-5	TRBJ2-3	CASSYLAGGIADTQYF
TRBV19	TRBJ2-3	CASSINLVVGGDTQYF
TRBV7-6	TRBJ2-7	CASSSRSGTPPYEQYF
TRBV7-9	TRBJ2-7	CASSFLSSGGAVEQYF
TRBV5-4	TRBJ2-3	CASSPYQGTDTQYF
TRBV20-1	TRBJ1-2	CSASRDRKGYYGYTF
TRBV2	TRBJ2-7	CASKFGGSYEQYF
TRBV3-1/TRBV3-2	TRBJ2-7	CASSQKGFEAYEQYF
TRBV14	TRBJ2-5	CASSHLAGGTQETQYF
TRBV27	TRBJ2-3	CASSWGRTTDTQYF
TRBV3-1/TRBV3-2	TRBJ2-3	CASSQAEEDTQYF
TRBV4-2	TRBJ1-6	CASSGANSPLHF
TRBV5-1	TRBJ2-2	CASSDTGYTGELFF
TRBV4-1	TRBJ1-3	CASSQGYGQGGGNTIYF
TRBV5-1	TRBJ2-2	CASSLAVTGELFF
TRBV5-6	TRBJ1-2	CASSLGGQLGYTF
TRBV7-2	TRBJ2-7	CASSSYPGQEPYEQYF
TRBV19	TRBJ2-5	CASSGRWQDQETQYF
TRBV9	TRBJ2-3	CASSAGGLNTQYF
TRBV29-1	TRBJ2-7	CSVSQGYEQYF
TRBV4-3	TRBJ1-2	CASSFSRGARDGYTF
TRBV13	TRBJ1-1	CASGRSTEAFF
TRBV30	TRBJ1-2	CAWTAGGIDYYGYTF
TRBV9	TRBJ2-7	CASSLTPSGGYEQYF
TRBV5-4	TRBJ1-2	CASSLPPGQSGYTF
TRBV2	TRBJ2-3	CASSHTYPTDTQYF
TRBV11-2	TRBJ1-1	CASSLGQRTEAFF
TRBV3-1/TRBV3-2	TRBJ2-5	CASSPLFAGEETQYF
TRBV5-1	TRBJ1-1	CASSPGGGETEAFF
TRBV7-6	TRBJ1-2	CATNRDSTNTF
TRBV5-1	TRBJ2-7	CASSQGDEQYF
TRBV5-1	TRBJ1-1	CASSRMTGTEAFF
TRBV5-8	TRBJ1-5	CASDYTGAQVGNQPQHF
TRBV6-5	TRBJ2-2	CASGPPSGATGELFF